The 3 T cell receptor beta chains below come from one sample, sequenced in a study of cytomegalovirus exposure and HLA in healthy donors. The primer mix had 60 Vbeta and 13 Jbeta primers. Only in-frame clones appear in the TCRdb table, and some are missing; sequencing was by immunoSEQ multiplex PCR. In the table there are 150,000 to 200,000 clones, roughly four fifths of which are singletons. The sample was PBMCs. The receptors stem from a male donor in good health and CMV-seropositive.

The J gene is TRBJ1-3, the V gene TRBV11-2, with 7 bases aligning to TRBD1. Trimming took 5 bases from V and 0 from J; bases not matched to a gene: 4. The CDR3 extends over 15 amino acids. Per the germline V gene, CDR1 is SGHAT and CDR2 is FQNNGV. The chain's CDR3 is CASSPGTVSGNTIYF. The CDR3 DNA reads TGTGCCAGCAGCCCCGGGACAGTCTCTGGAAACACCATATATTTT.

J is TRBJ1-2 and V is TRBV9; the match to TRBD1 covers 7 bases. The V gene's germline CDR1 is SGDLS and CDR2 YYNGEE. V shed 4 bases and J 6 bases; nucleotides not matched to a gene: 3. CDR3 length: 12 amino acids. The CDR3: CASSRQGNGYTF. CDR3 in DNA: TGTGCCAGCAGCCGACAGGGAAATGGCTACACCTTC.

The CDR3 DNA is TGCGCCAGCAGCCAAGATGGACGACTAGCGGGAGGTACTGTGCAGTTCTTC. Translating gives CASSQDGRLAGGTVQFF. The chain links TRBV4-3 to TRBJ2-1; 13 nucleotides agree with TRBD2. With 0 bases clipped from V and 12 bases from J, the junction kept 11 bases outside the gene matches. The germline CDR1 and CDR2 sequences are LGHNA and YSLEER. This CDR3 region has 17 residues.